The clone carrying this TCR beta chain has only a few counts. Original data processing: Nucleated cell counts were estimated from reference gene primer amplification. Sequenced by immunoSEQ multiplex PCR; TCRdb stores in-frame clones only, minus some. D and trimming were read from the DNA, whereas the V and J calls and clone size are those reported in that table. The table includes over 200,000 clones, roughly 91% detected once. Individuals drawn from about 26 US areas were about 18 to 95 years old. Assignments of participants to cohorts depended upon their own reported clinical history. This sample was included in a study of blood T cell repertoires in COVID-19. This CDR3 region has 15 residues. Trimming removed 3 bases at V and 5 bases at J, with 17 bases between. The V gene's germline CDR1 is DFQATT and CDR2 SNEGSKA (reference sequence).

The origin of this receptor is a man aged 35 to 55 who had recovered from COVID-19. The chain carries TRBV20-1 and TRBJ1-5; no definite D call. The sequencing sample was made of PBMCs or T cells enriched from blood (not recorded which). CDR3 nucleotide sequence: TGCAGTGCTAGTGGGTACAACCGAGGTCATCAGCCCCAGCATTTT. Translation gives CSASGYNRGHQPQHF.